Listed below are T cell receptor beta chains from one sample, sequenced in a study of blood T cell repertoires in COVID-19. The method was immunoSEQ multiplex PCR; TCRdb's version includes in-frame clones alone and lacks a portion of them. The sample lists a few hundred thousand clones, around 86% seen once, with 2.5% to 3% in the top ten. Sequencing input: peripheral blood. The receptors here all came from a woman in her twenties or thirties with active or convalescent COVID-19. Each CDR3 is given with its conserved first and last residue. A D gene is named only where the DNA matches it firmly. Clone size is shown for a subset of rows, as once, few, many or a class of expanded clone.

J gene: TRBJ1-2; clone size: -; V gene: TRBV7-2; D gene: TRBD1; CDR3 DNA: TGTGCCAGCAGCCAACCGGGACAGGTCGGCTACACCTTC; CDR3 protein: CASSQPGQVGYTF
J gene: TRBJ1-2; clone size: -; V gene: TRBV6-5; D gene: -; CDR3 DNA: TGTGCCAGCAAGCCCGTTACTACAAGACCATACACCTTC; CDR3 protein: CASKPVTTRPYTF
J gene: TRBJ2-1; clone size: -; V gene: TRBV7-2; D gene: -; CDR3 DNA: TGTGCCAGCAGCTTAGGACAGTACAATGAGCAGTTCTTC; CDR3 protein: CASSLGQYNEQFF
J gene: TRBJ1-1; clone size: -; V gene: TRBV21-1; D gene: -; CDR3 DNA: TGTGCCAGCAGCCTCCAGACAGGGGACCTCCCTGAAGCTTTCTTT; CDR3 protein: CASSLQTGDLPEAFF
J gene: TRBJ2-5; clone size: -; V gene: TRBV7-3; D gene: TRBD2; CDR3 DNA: TGTGCCAGCAGCCAACTGGGACTAGCGGGGGGGCCGGAGACCCAGTACTTC; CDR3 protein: CASSQLGLAGGPETQYF
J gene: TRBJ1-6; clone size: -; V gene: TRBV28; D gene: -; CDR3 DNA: TGTGCCAGCAGGGAGGGGGGGGTGAATTCACCCCTCCACTTT; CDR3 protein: CASREGGVNSPLHF
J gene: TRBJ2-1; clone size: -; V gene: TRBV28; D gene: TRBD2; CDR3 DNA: TGTGCCAGCAGTTTACCCTCTAGCGGGGCCTTCTACAATGAGCAGTTCTTC; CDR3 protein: CASSLPSSGAFYNEQFF
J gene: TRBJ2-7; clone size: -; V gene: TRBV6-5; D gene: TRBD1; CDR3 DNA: TGTGCCAGCAGACTTCCGGGACAGGGACGCAACGAGCAGTACTTC; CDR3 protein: CASRLPGQGRNEQYF
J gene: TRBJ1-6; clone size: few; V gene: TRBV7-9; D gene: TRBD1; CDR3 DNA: TGTGCCAGCAGCTTAGTGGCAGGGGGAGACCTTAGTTCACCCCTCCACTTT; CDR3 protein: CASSLVAGGDLSSPLHF
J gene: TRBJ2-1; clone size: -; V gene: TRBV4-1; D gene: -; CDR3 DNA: TGCGCCAGCAGCCTGAGGCGGGGGCAAGAGCAGTTCTTC; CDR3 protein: CASSLRRGQEQFF
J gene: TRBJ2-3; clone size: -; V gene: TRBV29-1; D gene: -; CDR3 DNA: TGCAGCGTTCAGGGGCCCCTCACAGATACGCAGTATTTT; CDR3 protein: CSVQGPLTDTQYF
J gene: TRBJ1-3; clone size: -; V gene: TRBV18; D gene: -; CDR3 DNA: TGTGCCAGCTCCCGTAGGAGGGACGACGGCCCCGCTGGAAACACCATATATTTT; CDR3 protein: CASSRRRDDGPAGNTIYF
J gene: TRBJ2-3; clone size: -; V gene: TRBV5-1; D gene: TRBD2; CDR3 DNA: TGCGCCAGCAGCCTTACTAGCGGCGGTAGCACAGATACGCAGTATTTT; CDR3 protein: CASSLTSGGSTDTQYF
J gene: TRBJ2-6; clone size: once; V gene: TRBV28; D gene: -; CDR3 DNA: TGTGCCAGCAGTTCCAGAATCTCTGGGGCCAACGTCCTGACTTTC; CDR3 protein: CASSSRISGANVLTF
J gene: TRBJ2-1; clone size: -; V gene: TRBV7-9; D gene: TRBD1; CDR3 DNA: TGTGCCAGCAGCACACCCGATACAGGGACAGGGGGCAATGAGCAGTTCTTC; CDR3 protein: CASSTPDTGTGGNEQFF
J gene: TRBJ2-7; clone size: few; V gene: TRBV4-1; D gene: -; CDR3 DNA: TGCGCCAGCAGCAGAGCCCCGATCCCTGACGAGCAGTACTTC; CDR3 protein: CASSRAPIPDEQYF
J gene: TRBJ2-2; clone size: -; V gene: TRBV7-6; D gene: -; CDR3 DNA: TGTGCCAGCAGCTTAGCTAGCGGTTACACCGGGGAGCTGTTTTTT; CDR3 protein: CASSLASGYTGELFF
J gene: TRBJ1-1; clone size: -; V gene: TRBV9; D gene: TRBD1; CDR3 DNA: TGTGCCAGCAGCGGGGGGACAGGCGGAAACACTGAAGCTTTCTTT; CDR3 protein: CASSGGTGGNTEAFF
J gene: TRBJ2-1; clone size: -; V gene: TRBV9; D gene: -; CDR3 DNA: TGTGCCAGCGGGGCTTCCTACAATGAGCAGTTCTTC; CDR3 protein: CASGASYNEQFF
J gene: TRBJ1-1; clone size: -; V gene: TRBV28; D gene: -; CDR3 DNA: TGTGCCAGCAGTTTCGGGGGGTTGGGAAACACTGAAGCTTTCTTT; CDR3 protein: CASSFGGLGNTEAFF
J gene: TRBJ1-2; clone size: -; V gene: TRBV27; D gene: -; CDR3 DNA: TGTGCCAGCAGTTTATCCTCCAGATATGGCTACACCTTC; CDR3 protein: CASSLSSRYGYTF
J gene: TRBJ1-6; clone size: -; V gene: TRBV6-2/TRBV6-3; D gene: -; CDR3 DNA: TGTGCCAGCAGTTACTCGAAGTCCAGGGCCTCCAATTCACCCCTCCACTTT; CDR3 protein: CASSYSKSRASNSPLHF
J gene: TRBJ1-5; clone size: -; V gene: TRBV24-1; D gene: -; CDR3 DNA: TGTGCCACCAGTGATCCTAGCTCCTATCAGCCCCAGCATTTT; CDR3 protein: CATSDPSSYQPQHF
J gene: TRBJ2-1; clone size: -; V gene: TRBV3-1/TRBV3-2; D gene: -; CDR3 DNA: TGTGCCAGCAGCCAAGACCCCCCGAGGGCCCATGAGCAGTTCTTC; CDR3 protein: CASSQDPPRAHEQFF
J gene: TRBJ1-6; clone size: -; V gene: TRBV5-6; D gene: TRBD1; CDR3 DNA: TGTGCCAGCAGCTTAGGGACAGGGGGCCCAAAGTCACCCCTCCACTTT; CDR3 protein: CASSLGTGGPKSPLHF
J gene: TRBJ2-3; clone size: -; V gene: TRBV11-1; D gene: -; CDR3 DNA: TGTGCCAGCAGCCGCAGAGCGGTAACCACAGATACGCAGTATTTT; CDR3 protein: CASSRRAVTTDTQYF
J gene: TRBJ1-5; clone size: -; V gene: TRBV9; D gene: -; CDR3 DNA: TGTGCCAGCAGCAGCAGGGTAAATCAGCCCCAGCATTTT; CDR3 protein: CASSSRVNQPQHF